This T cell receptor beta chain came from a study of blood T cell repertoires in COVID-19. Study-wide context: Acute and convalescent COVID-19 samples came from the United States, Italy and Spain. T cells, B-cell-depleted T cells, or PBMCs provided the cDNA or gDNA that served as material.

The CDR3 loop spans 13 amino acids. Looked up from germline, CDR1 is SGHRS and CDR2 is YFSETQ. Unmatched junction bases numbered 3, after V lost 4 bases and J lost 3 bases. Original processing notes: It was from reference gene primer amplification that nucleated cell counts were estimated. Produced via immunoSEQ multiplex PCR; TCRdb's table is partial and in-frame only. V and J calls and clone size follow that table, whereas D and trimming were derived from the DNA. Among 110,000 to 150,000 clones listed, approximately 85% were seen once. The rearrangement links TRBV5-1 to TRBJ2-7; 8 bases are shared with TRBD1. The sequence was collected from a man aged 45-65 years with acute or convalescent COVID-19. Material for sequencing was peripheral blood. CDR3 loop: CASSQGAFYEQYF. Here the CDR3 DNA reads TGCGCCAGCAGCCAGGGGGCGTTCTACGAGCAGTACTTC.